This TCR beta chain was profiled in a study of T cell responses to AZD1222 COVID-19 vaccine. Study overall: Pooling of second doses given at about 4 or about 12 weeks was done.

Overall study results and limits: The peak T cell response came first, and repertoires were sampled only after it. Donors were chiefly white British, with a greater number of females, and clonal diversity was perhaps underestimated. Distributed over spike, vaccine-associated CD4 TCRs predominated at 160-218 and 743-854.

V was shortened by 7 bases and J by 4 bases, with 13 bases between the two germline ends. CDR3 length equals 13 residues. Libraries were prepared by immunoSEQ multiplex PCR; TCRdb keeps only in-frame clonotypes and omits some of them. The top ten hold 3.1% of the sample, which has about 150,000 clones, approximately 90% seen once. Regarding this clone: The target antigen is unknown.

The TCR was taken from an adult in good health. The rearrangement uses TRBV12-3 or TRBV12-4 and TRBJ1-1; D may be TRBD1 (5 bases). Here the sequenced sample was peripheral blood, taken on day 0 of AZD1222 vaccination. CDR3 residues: CASTLGQGTEAFF. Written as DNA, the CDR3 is TGTGCCAGCACCTTGGGGCAGGGCACTGAAGCTTTCTTT.